What follows are 20 T cell receptor beta chains derived from one specimen sequenced in a study of cytomegalovirus exposure and HLA in healthy donors (dated by TCRdb to the late 2010s). Libraries were made using the immunoSEQ multiplex PCR assay. The clones in this table, taken by TCRdb from immuneACCESS, are in-frame only. Not every clone is retained; where verified, under half of the shortfall comes from an unresolved V gene, and the cause of the rest is unknown. Recorded for this sample are 300,000 to 450,000 clones; 86% of them occurred a single time. Clones ranked in the top ten supply approximately 0.86% of the sample. The sequencing input was PBMCs. Receptors originate from a woman aged 18-29 years in good health and CMV-seronegative.

This clone is a singleton in its sample. The chain links TRBV6-1 to TRBJ2-3; D is uncertain. The CDR3 runs to 15 residues. Between the trimmed V and J ends, which lost 2 bases and 1 base, there was a span of 10 bases. CDR1 is MNHNS and CDR2 is SASEGT in the germline V gene. The CDR3 region is CASSELGVGTDTQYF. CDR3 DNA sequence: TGTGCCAGCAGTGAACTAGGAGTCGGCACAGATACGCAGTATTTT.

The chain has TRBV4-2 and TRBJ1-4; D unresolved. The CDR3 is 19 residues long. Germline V gene lookup returns CDR1 LGHNA and CDR2 YNFKEQ. V was cut by 1 base and J by 0 bases, with 18 bases left in between. The CDR3 DNA reads as TGTGCCAGCAGCCAAGGCAGTCCACAGTTTTCATCAACTAATGAAAAACTGTTTTTT. Translation: CASSQGSPQFSSTNEKLFF.

The rearrangement joins TRBV5-1 to TRBJ2-7, with 7 bases that match TRBD1. In germline, CDR1 is SGHRS, CDR2 YFSETQ. This CDR3 spans 14 amino acids. The V and J ends lost 1 base and 4 bases, in that order; junction bases with no gene match: 5. The CDR3 loop is CASSLRDRVYEQYF. DNA for the CDR3: TGCGCCAGCAGCTTGCGAGACAGGGTTTACGAGCAGTACTTC.

The chain joins TRBV29-1 to TRBJ1-3, with TRBD1 as a possible D gene (6 bases). The germline V and J ends were trimmed by 3 bases and 4 bases, with 13 bases remaining between them. This CDR3 comprises 14 residues. The germline V gene encodes CDR1 SQVTM and CDR2 ANQGSEA. This CDR3 is CSVEVQGGGNTIYF. In DNA form, the CDR3 reads TGCAGCGTTGAGGTACAGGGTGGCGGAAACACCATATATTTT.

The chain has TRBV15 and TRBJ1-5; 7 bases agree with TRBD1. V lost 6 bases and J lost 9; bases outside the gene matches: 17. The CDR3 is made up of 16 amino acids. Per the germline V gene, CDR1 is LNHNV and CDR2 is YYDKDF (reference sequence). This chain's CDR3 is CATSTIPQGGLRPQHF. CDR3 in DNA: TGTGCCACCAGTACTATCCCTCAGGGGGGCCTTAGGCCCCAGCATTTT. Drawing the rest from reference TRBV15 and TRBJ1-5, the complete variable domain is DAMVIQNPRYQVTQFGKPVTLSCSQTLNHNVMYWYQQKSSQAPKLLFHYYDKDFNNEADTPDNFQSRRPNTSFCFLDIRSPGLGDTAMYLCATSTIPQGGLRPQHFGDGTRLSIL.

As DNA, the CDR3 is TGTGCCAGCCAAGTAGAAAGGGCCCCGGGAGTGTCACCCCTCCACTTT. As protein: CASQVERAPGVSPLHF. V and J are TRBV9 and TRBJ1-6; D gene uncertain. CDR1 and CDR2 (germline): SGDLS, YYNGEE. V lost 7 bases and J lost 10, with 24 bases in between. This CDR3 is built from 16 residues.

The sample holds one count of this clone. This chain uses TRBV7-9 with TRBJ2-5, with D uncertain. CDR1 and CDR2 (germline): SEHNR, FQNEAQ (reference sequence). V lost 1 base to trimming and J lost 1 base, with 16 bases between them. This CDR3 spans 17 amino acids. The CDR3 nucleotides are TGTGCCAGCAGCTTAGGTAATGCGGCCCGATCCCAAGAGACCCAGTACTTC. Translation: CASSLGNAARSQETQYF.

This sequence joins TRBV19 and TRBJ2-2; TRBD2 matches 7 bases. Germline CDR1 is LNHDA and CDR2 is SQIVND (reference sequence). The CDR3 is 15 residues long. The trim removed 1 base at V and 6 bases at J, leaving 5 bases unmatched. The CDR3, as DNA: TGTGCCAGTAGTATAGTCGCGGGAGTGTCCGGGGAGCTGTTTTTT. This sequence encodes CASSIVAGVSGELFF.

This sequence joins TRBV11-2 and TRBJ2-2; possible D gene TRBD2, 6 bases. Per the germline V gene, CDR1 is SGHAT and CDR2 is FQNNGV. The CDR3 has 15 residues. V was shortened by 3 bases and J by 4 bases, with 12 bases between the two germline ends. The CDR3, as DNA: TGTGCCAGCAGCTTCATCGGGCGGGGCACCGGGGAGCTGTTTTTT. Residues: CASSFIGRGTGELFF. The full variable domain, in which reference TRBV11-2 and TRBJ2-2 provide the parts outside the CDR3, is EAGVAQSPRYKIIEKRQSVAFWCNPISGHATLYWYQQILGQGPKLLIQFQNNGVVDDSQLPKDRFSAERLKGVDSTLKIQPAKLEDSAVYLCASSFIGRGTGELFFGEGSRLTVL.

The rearrangement links TRBV6-1 to TRBJ2-7, with 7 bases aligning to TRBD1. Germline values: CDR1 MNHNS, CDR2 SASEGT. Unmatched junction bases numbered 9, after V lost 2 bases and J lost 2 bases. The CDR3 length is 16 residues. The CDR3 protein is CASSELPGQPPYEQYF. CDR3 nucleotide sequence: TGTGCCAGCAGTGAATTGCCGGGACAGCCTCCCTACGAGCAGTACTTC.

This chain connects TRBV2 to TRBJ2-6; 7 positions agree with TRBD1. The length of the CDR3 is 17 residues. J was trimmed by 0 bases and V by 5 bases; bases with no gene match: 7. Germline V lookup: CDR1 SNHLY, CDR2 FYNNEI. The CDR3 coding sequence is TGTGCCAGCAGTAAGGGGGCGCCCCTCTCTGGGGCCAACGTCCTGACTTTC. Translated, it gives CASSKGAPLSGANVLTF. The full variable domain, completed using reference TRBV2 and TRBJ2-6, is EPEVTQTPSHQVTQMGQEVILRCVPISNHLYFYWYRQILGQKVEFLVSFYNNEISEKSEIFDDQFSVERPDGSNFTLKIRSTKLEDSAMYFCASSKGAPLSGANVLTFGAGSRLTVL.

J is TRBJ2-5 and V is TRBV11-3, with a possible D match to TRBD2 (5 bases). V was shortened by 5 bases and J by 2 bases, with 12 bases between the two germline ends. The CDR3 is 14 residues long. Looked up from germline, CDR1 is SGHNT and CDR2 is YENEEA. CDR3 region: CASSQARTQETQYF. For the CDR3, the DNA is TGTGCCAGCAGCCAGGCAAGGACTCAAGAGACCCAGTACTTC.

The chain has TRBV7-2 and TRBJ1-1, with D possibly matching TRBD1 (5 bases). Germline CDR1 and CDR2: SGHTA and FQGNSA. Trimming took off 1 base at V and 4 bases at J, with 7 bases between the two ends. The CDR3 contains 13 residues. This CDR3 reads CASSLETATEAFF. As DNA, the CDR3 is TGTGCCAGCAGCTTAGAGACAGCCACTGAAGCTTTCTTT.

The chain recombines TRBV4-1 with TRBJ2-2; a possible D gene is TRBD1 (6 bases). Germline V gene data show CDR1 as MGHRA and CDR2 as YSYEKL. The V end lost 1 base, the J end lost 6 bases, and 9 bases lay between the germline ends. The CDR3 totals 14 residues. The CDR3 spells CASSQGPGAGELFF. Written as DNA, the CDR3 is TGCGCCAGCAGCCAAGGTCCAGGGGCCGGGGAGCTGTTTTTT.

The chain carries TRBV7-2 and TRBJ2-7, with 13 positions matching TRBD2. The CDR3 totals 15 residues. Germline-derived CDR1 and CDR2 are SGHTA and FQGNSA. V trimming: 3 bases; J trimming: 4 bases; junction bases outside the gene matches: 3. In DNA form, the CDR3 reads TGTGCCAGCAGCTTCCAGGGACTAGCGGGGTACGAGCAGTACTTC. Encoded protein: CASSFQGLAGYEQYF.

This sequence joins TRBV6-5 and TRBJ1-4; D not resolved. Germline V gives CDR1 MNHEY, CDR2 SVGAGI. Trimming shortened V by 6 bases and J by 7 bases, and 12 bases separated the two germline ends. This CDR3 has 13 residues. The CDR3 here is CASSRGSVEKLFF. Written as DNA, the CDR3 is TGTGCCAGCAGCCGAGGGTCGGTTGAAAAACTGTTTTTT.

The rearrangement uses TRBV28 and TRBJ2-1, with 8 bases fitting TRBD2. CDR3 length: 14 amino acids. The J segment lost 7 bases and the V segment lost 6 bases, leaving 8 bases of the junction unmatched. Germline V CDR1 and CDR2: MDHEN, SYDVKM. In nucleotides, the CDR3 is TGTGCCAGCAGGGGCAGCCTAGCGGGTAATGAGCAGTTCTTC. Amino acids: CASRGSLAGNEQFF.

This clone was detected a few times. This chain connects TRBV19 to TRBJ1-5; 12 nucleotides align to TRBD1. Trimming took 8 bases from V and 5 from J; bases not matched to a gene: 7. CDR1 and CDR2 (germline): LNHDA, SQIVND (reference sequence). The CDR3 spans 15 residues. This CDR3 reads CASQGTGGSDQPQHF. The CDR3 coding sequence is TGTGCCAGTCAGGGGACAGGGGGCTCGGATCAGCCCCAGCATTTT.

This clone was detected a few times. This chain joins TRBV5-4 and TRBJ2-1; 9 bases fit TRBD1. This CDR3 contains 15 residues. Germline lookup yields CDR1 SGHNT and CDR2 YYREEE (reference sequence). V was clipped by 3 bases and J by 6 bases; unmatched bases: 7. Here the CDR3 reads CASSWGTGWSNEQFF. CDR3 DNA sequence: TGTGCCAGCAGCTGGGGGACAGGGTGGAGCAATGAGCAGTTCTTC.

The V gene is TRBV18, the J gene TRBJ1-2; possible D gene TRBD1, 6 bases. Per germline, CDR1 KGHSH and CDR2 LQKENI. The V gene lost 2 bases and the J gene lost 8 bases, with 15 bases spanning the gap. This CDR3 is 14 amino acids long. CDR3 sequence: CASSPEGRGYGYTF. In nucleotides, the CDR3 is TGTGCCAGCTCACCAGAGGGCAGGGGATACGGCTACACCTTC.